This entry is about one T cell receptor (beta chain). Its antigen is still unknown. Before the COVID-19 pandemic, during about 2011-2019, CD4+ T cells were taken from unexposed donors. The cells were cultured for around ten days before CD4+ T cells were isolated. This sample was taken from a study of CD4 T cells in relation to SARS-CoV-2 and coronaviruses. General study findings and limits: Crossreactive clones expanded significantly less to SARS-CoV-2 than monoreactive clones.

Trimming stripped 3 bases from V and 2 bases from J, with 11 bases between. Germline V gene sequence: CDR1 LNHDA, CDR2 SQIVND (reference sequence). The CDR3 loop spans 15 amino acids. Libraries were prepared by immunoSEQ multiplex PCR; TCRdb keeps only in-frame clonotypes and omits some of them. The sample consists of about 15,000 clones, 60% to 80% of them appearing once. This receptor was taken from a human donor in good health. The rearrangement joins TRBV19 to TRBJ1-5; D unresolved. The specimen was CD4+ T cells from PBMCs, cultured in vitro. CDR3 sequence reads: CASSIRRVGNQPQHF. The CDR3 coding sequence is TGTGCCAGTAGTATCAGAAGGGTCGGCAATCAGCCCCAGCATTTT.